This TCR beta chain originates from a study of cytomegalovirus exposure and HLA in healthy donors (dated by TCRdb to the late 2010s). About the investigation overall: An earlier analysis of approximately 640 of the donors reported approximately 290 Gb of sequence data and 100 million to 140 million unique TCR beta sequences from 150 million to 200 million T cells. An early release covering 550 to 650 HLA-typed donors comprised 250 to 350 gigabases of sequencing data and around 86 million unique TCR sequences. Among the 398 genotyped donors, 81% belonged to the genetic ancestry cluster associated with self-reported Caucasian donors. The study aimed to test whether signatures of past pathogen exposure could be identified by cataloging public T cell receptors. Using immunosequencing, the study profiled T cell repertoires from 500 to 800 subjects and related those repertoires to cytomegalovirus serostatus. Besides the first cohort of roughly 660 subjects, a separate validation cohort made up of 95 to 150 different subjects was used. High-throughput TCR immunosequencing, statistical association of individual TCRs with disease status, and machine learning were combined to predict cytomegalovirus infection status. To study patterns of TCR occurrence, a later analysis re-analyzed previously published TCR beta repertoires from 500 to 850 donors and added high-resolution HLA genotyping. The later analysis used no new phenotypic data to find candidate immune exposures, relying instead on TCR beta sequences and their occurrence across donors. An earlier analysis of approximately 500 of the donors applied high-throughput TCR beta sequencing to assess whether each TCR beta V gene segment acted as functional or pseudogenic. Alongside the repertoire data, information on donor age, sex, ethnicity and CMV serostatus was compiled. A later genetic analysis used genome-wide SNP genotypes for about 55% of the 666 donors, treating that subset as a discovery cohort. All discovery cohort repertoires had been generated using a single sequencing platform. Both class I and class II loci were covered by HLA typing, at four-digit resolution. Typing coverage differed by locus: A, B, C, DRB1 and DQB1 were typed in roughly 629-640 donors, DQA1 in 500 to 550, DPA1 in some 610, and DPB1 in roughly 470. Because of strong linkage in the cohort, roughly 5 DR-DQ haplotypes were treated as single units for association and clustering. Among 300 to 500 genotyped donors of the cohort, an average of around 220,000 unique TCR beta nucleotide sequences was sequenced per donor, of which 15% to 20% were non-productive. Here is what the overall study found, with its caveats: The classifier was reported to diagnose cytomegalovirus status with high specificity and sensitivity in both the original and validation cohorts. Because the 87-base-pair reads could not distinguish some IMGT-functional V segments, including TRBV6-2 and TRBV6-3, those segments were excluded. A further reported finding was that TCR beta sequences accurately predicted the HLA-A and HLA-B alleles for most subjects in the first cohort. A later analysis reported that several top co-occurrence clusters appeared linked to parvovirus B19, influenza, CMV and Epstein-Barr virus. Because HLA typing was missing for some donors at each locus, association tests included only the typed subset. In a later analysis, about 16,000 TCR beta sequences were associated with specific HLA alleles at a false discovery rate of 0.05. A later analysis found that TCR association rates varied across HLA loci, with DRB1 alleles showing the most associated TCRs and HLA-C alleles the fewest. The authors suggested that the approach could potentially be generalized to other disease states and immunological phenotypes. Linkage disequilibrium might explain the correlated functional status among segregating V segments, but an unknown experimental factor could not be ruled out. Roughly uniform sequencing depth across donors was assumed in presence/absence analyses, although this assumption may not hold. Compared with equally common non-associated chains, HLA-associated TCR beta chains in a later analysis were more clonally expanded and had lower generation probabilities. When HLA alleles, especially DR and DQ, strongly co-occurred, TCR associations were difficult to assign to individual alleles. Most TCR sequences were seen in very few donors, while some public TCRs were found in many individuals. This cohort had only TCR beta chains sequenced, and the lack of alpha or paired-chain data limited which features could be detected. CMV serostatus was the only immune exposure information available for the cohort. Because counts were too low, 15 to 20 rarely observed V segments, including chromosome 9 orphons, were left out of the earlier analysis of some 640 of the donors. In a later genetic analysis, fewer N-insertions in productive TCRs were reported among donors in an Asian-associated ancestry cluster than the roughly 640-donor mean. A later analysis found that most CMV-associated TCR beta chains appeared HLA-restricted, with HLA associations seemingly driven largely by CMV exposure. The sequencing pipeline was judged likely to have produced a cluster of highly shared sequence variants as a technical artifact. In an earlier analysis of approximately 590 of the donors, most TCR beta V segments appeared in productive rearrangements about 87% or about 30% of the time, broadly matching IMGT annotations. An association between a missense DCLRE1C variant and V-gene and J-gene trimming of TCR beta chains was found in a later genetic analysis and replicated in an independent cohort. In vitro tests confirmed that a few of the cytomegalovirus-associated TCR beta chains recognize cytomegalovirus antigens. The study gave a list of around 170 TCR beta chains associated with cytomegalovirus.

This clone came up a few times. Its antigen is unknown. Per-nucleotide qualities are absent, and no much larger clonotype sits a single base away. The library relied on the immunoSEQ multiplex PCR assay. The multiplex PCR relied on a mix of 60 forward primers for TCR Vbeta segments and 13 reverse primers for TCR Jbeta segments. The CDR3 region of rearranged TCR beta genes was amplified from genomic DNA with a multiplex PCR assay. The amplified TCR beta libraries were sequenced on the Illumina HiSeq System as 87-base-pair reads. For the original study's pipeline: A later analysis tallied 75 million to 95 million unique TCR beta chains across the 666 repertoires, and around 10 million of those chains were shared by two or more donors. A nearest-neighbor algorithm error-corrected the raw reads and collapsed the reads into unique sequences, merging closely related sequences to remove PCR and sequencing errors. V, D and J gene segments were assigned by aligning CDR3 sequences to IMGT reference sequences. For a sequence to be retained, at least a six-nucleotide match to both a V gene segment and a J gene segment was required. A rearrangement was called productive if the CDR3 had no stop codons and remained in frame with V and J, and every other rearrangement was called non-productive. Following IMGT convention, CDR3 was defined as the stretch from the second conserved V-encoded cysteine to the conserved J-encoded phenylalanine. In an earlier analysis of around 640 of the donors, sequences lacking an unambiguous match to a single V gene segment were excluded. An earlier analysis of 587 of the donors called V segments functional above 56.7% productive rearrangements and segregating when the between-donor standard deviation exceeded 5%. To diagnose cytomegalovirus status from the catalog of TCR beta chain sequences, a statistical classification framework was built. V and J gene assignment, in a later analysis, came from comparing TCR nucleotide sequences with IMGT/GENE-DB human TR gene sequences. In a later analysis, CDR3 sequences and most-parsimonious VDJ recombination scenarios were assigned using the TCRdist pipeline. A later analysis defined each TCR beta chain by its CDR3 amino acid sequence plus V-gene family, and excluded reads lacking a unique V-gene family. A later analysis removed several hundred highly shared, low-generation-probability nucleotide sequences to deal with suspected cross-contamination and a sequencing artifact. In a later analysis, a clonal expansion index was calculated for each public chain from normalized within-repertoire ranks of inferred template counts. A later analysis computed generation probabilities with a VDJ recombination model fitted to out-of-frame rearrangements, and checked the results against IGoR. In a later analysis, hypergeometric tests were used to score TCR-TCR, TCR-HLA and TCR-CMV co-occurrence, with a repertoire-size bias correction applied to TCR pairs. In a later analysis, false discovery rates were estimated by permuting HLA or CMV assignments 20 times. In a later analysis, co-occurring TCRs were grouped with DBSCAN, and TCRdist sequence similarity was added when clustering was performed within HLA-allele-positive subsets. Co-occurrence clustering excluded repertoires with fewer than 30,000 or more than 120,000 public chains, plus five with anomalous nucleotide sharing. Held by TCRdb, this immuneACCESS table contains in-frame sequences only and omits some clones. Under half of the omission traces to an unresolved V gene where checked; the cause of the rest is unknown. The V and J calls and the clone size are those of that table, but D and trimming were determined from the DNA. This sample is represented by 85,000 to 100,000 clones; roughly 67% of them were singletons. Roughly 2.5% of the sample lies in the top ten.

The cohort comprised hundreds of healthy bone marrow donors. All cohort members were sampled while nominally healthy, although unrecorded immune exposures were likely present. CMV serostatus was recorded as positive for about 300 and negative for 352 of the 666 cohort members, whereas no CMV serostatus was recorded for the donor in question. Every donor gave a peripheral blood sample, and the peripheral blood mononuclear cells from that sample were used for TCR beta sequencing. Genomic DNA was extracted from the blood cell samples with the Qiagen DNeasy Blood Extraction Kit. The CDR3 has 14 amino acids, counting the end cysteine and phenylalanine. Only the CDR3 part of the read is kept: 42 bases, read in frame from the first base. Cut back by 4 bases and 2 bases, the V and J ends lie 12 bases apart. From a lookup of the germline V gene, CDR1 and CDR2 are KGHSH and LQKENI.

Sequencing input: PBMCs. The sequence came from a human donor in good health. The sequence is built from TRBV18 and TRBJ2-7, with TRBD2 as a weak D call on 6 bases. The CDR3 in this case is CASSLGWGAYEQYF. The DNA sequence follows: TGTGCCAGCTCACTCGGGTGGGGGGCCTACGAGCAGTACTTC.